These 16 T cell receptor beta chains came from one sample sequenced in a study of T cell changes during pregnancy in multiple sclerosis. Assay used: immunoSEQ multiplex PCR; TCRdb lists only in-frame clones, some missing. The sample contains about 31,000 clones, 88% of which appear only once. The sequences come from CD4+ T cells from peripheral blood mononuclear cells, collected in the first trimester of pregnancy. The receptor source for this set is a female donor in good health, enrolled as a control in a pregnancy study.

This chain joins TRBV7-2 and TRBJ2-5, with TRBD2 matching 8 bases. V lost 8 bases, J lost 2 bases, and 7 bases stayed unmatched. CDR3 length: 14 residues. The V gene's germline CDR1 is SGHTA and CDR2 FQGNSA. CDR3 region: CASRSGTRQETQYF. The DNA for the CDR3 is TGTGCCAGCCGATCCGGGACTAGGCAAGAGACCCAGTACTTC.

The V call is TRBV18, the J call TRBJ1-1; D ambiguous. The CDR3 has 14 amino acids. CDR1 and CDR2 from the germline V gene are KGHSH and LQKENI. Trimming took 3 bases from V and 0 from J, leaving 8 bases between them. CDR3 DNA: TGTGCCAGCTCACCTGTCCAGATGAACACTGAAGCTTTCTTT. Its translation is CASSPVQMNTEAFF.

This clone was detected only once. This sample also contains other DNA sequences that code for the same CDR3. This chain links TRBV30 with TRBJ1-2, with 8 bases identical to TRBD1. Germline V gives CDR1 GTSNPN, CDR2 SVGIG (reference sequence). Trimming at V came to 1 base and at J to 6 bases, leaving 1 base not matched to a gene. The CDR3 runs to 12 residues. Here the CDR3 reads CAWSGTGNGYTF. The CDR3 DNA is TGTGCCTGGAGTGGGACAGGGAATGGCTACACCTTC.

The chain uses TRBV27 and TRBJ1-2, with no clear D. This CDR3 spans 13 amino acids. V was pared by 5 bases and J by 6 bases, with 13 bases between. CDR1 is MNHEY, CDR2 SMNVEV, per germline (reference sequence). The CDR3 coding sequence is TGTGCCAGCAGTCCCGCGGCGGGGAATGGCTACACCTTC. Translated: CASSPAAGNGYTF.

The CDR3 DNA reads TGTGCCAGCAGCCCGACTAGCGGGGGTCTCGGCACCGGGGAGCTGTTTTTT. Its translation: CASSPTSGGLGTGELFF. The chain carries TRBV11-2 and TRBJ2-2; 12 bases are shared with TRBD2. The CDR3 is 17 residues long. Germline CDR1 SGHAT, CDR2 FQNNGV. Trimming at V came to 5 bases and at J to 4 bases, leaving 8 bases not matched to a gene.

A remark on this clone: The sample carries other DNA sequences with the same CDR3. V is TRBV5-6 and J is TRBJ1-6, with a tentative D call TRBD1 (6 bases). Germline values: CDR1 SGHDT, CDR2 YYEEEE. The CDR3 consists of 12 residues. V gave up 1 base and J gave up 15 bases, with 11 bases separating them. Here the CDR3 reads CASSLSRGDLHF. CDR3 sequence (DNA): TGTGCCAGCAGCTTGTCCAGGGGTGACCTCCACTTT.

This chain uses TRBV4-2 with TRBJ2-1; 8 bases are shared with TRBD2. Germline V gives CDR1 LGHNA, CDR2 YNFKEQ. J gave up 3 bases and V 1 base, and 8 bases lay outside the gene matches. There are 17 residues in the CDR3. This CDR3 is CASSQGPAGALYNEQFF. CDR3 coding DNA: TGTGCCAGCAGCCAAGGTCCAGCGGGGGCACTCTACAATGAGCAGTTCTTC.

The chain joins TRBV19 to TRBJ2-3; 11 bases fit TRBD2. V was pared by 6 bases and J by 3 bases, with 2 bases of the junction left unmatched. The germline CDR1 and CDR2 sequences are LNHDA and SQIVND (reference sequence). The length of the CDR3 is 14 residues. CDR3 amino acids: CASRLAGVTDTQYF. For the CDR3, the DNA is TGTGCCAGTAGACTAGCGGGGGTAACAGATACGCAGTATTTT. The full variable domain, rest sourced from reference TRBV19 and TRBJ2-3, is DGGITQSPKYLFRKEGQNVTLSCEQNLNHDAMYWYRQDPGQGLRLIYYSQIVNDFQKGDIAEGYSVSREKKESFPLTVTSAQKNPTAFYLCASRLAGVTDTQYFGPGTRLTVL.

This clone was seen a single time. The chain couples TRBV4-1 to TRBJ1-1, with 7 bases matching TRBD1. Trimming at V came to 1 base and at J to 7 bases, leaving 3 bases not matched to a gene. This CDR3 has 13 residues. The V gene's germline CDR1 is MGHRA and CDR2 YSYEKL. In DNA form, the CDR3 reads TGCGCCAGCAGCCAAGGCAGGGGGGTTGAAGCTTTCTTT. It is translated as CASSQGRGVEAFF.

V usage is TRBV19 and J usage is TRBJ1-1; perhaps TRBD1 as D (6 bases). Germline-derived CDR1 and CDR2 are LNHDA and SQIVND (reference sequence). V lost 6 bases and J lost 2, with 13 bases in between. The CDR3 spans 14 residues. CDR3 loop: CASSQGSGNTEAFF. For the CDR3, the DNA is TGTGCCAGTAGCCAGGGGTCGGGCAACACTGAAGCTTTCTTT.

This chain links TRBV19 with TRBJ1-5; D perhaps matches TRBD1 (5 bases). V was shortened by 1 base and J by 0 bases, with 13 bases between the two germline ends. The germline V gene has CDR1 LNHDA and CDR2 SQIVND (reference sequence). The CDR3 runs to 17 residues. The CDR3, as DNA: TGTGCCAGTAGTATAGCCCAGGGCTTACGTAGCAATCAGCCCCAGCATTTT. It specifies CASSIAQGLRSNQPQHF.

The chain carries TRBV11-1 and TRBJ2-5; D not resolved. Trimming left V 5 bases short and J 5 bases short, with 12 bases between. Germline CDR1 is SGHAT and CDR2 is FQDESV (reference sequence). The CDR3 is 13 amino acids. CDR3: CASSPDWWETQYF. CDR3 bases: TGTGCCAGCAGCCCAGACTGGTGGGAGACCCAGTACTTC.

The chain couples TRBV11-2 to TRBJ1-6; D is undetermined. V lost 1 base, J lost 2 bases, and 6 bases lay in between. CDR1 and CDR2 (germline): SGHAT, FQNNGV. The length of the CDR3 is 15 residues. The CDR3 sequence: CASSLGQTYNSPLHF. In nucleotides, the CDR3 is TGTGCCAGCAGCTTAGGGCAGACCTATAATTCACCCCTCCACTTT.

This chain uses TRBV6-5 with TRBJ1-5; perhaps TRBD1 as D (6 bases). The CDR3 covers 15 residues. V lost 4 bases and J 1 base, leaving 11 bases between the germline ends. CDR1 MNHEY and CDR2 SVGAGI come from the germline V gene. The CDR3 sequence: CASSWGGASNQPQHF. The DNA of the CDR3 is TGTGCCAGCAGTTGGGGGGGCGCGAGCAATCAGCCCCAGCATTTT.

V gene TRBV11-3 combines with J gene TRBJ1-4, with no clear D. Trimming took off 2 bases at V and 0 bases at J, with 7 bases between the two ends. This CDR3 has 15 residues. Germline CDR1 reads SGHNT; CDR2 reads YENEEA. The chain's CDR3 is CASSLLSATNEKLFF. The CDR3 DNA sequence: TGTGCCAGCAGCTTATTATCGGCAACTAATGAAAAACTGTTTTTT.

The J gene is TRBJ2-2, the V gene TRBV11-2; D remains ambiguous. This CDR3 comprises 16 residues. Germline V gene data show CDR1 as SGHAT and CDR2 as FQNNGV. Trimming removed 5 bases from V and 0 bases from J, with 13 bases in between. The CDR3 DNA reads as TGTGCCAGCAGCCCCCTGGGCTTAACGAACACCGGGGAGCTGTTTTTT. This codes for CASSPLGLTNTGELFF. Variable domain in full (rest from reference TRBV11-2 and TRBJ2-2): EAGVAQSPRYKIIEKRQSVAFWCNPISGHATLYWYQQILGQGPKLLIQFQNNGVVDDSQLPKDRFSAERLKGVDSTLKIQPAKLEDSAVYLCASSPLGLTNTGELFFGEGSRLTVL.